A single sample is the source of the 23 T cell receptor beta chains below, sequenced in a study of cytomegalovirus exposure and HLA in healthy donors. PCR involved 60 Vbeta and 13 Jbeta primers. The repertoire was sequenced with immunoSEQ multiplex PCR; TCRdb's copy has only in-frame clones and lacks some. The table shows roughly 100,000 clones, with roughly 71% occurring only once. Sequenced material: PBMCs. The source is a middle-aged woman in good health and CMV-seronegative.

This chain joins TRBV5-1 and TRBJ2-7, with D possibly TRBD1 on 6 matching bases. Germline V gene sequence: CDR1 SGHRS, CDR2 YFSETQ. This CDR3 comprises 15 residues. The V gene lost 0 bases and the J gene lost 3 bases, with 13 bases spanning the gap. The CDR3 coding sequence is TGCGCCAGCAGCTTGGTGGGGGACACGGGCTACGAGCAGTACTTC. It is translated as CASSLVGDTGYEQYF.

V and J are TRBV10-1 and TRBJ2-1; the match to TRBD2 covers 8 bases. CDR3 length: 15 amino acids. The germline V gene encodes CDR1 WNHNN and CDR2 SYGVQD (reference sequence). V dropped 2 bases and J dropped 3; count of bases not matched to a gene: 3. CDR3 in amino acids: CASSEGLAGYNEQFF. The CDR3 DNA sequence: TGCGCCAGCAGTGAGGGGCTAGCGGGCTACAATGAGCAGTTCTTC.

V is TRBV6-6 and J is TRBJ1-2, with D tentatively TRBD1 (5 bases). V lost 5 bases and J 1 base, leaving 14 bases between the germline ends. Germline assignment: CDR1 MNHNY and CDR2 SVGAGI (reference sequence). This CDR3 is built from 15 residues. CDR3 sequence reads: CASSPQGSNNYGYTF. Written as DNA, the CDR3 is TGTGCCAGCAGTCCCCAGGGAAGCAATAACTATGGCTACACCTTC.

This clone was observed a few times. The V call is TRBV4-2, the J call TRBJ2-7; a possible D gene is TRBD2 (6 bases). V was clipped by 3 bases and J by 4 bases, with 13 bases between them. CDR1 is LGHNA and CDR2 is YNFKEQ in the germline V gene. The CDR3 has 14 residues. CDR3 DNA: TGTGCCAGCAGCCAGACTAGGGCAGGATACGAGCAGTACTTC. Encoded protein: CASSQTRAGYEQYF.

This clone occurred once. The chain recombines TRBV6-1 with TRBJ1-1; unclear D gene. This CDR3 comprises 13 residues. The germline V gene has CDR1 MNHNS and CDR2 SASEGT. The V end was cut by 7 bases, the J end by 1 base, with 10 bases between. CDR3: CASTGSPNTEAFF. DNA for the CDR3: TGTGCCAGCACGGGGAGCCCGAACACTGAAGCTTTCTTT.

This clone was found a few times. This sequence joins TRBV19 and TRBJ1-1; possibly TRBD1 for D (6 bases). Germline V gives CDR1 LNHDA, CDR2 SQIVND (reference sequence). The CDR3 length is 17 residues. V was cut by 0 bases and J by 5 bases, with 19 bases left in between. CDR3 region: CASSIDYSGGGGTEAFF. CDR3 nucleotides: TGTGCCAGTAGTATAGATTATAGTGGAGGGGGAGGGACTGAAGCTTTCTTT. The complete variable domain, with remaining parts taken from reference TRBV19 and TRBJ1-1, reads DGGITQSPKYLFRKEGQNVTLSCEQNLNHDAMYWYRQDPGQGLRLIYYSQIVNDFQKGDIAEGYSVSREKKESFPLTVTSAQKNPTAFYLCASSIDYSGGGGTEAFFGQGTRLTVV.

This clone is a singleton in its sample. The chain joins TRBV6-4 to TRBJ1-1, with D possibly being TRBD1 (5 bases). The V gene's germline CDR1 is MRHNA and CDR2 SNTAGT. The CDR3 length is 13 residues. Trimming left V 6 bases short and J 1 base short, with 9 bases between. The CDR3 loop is CASSDSSNTEAFF. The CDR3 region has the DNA TGTGCCAGCAGCGACAGCTCGAACACTGAAGCTTTCTTT.

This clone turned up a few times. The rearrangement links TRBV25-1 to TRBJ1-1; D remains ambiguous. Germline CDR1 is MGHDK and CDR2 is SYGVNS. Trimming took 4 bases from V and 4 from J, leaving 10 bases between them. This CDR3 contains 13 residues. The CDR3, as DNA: TGTGCCAGCAGTGGCCTCAGTGGCACTGAAGCTTTCTTT. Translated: CASSGLSGTEAFF.

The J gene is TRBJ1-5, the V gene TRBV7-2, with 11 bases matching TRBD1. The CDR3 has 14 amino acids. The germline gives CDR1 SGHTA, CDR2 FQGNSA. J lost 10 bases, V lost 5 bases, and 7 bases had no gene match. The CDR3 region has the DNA TGTGCCAGCAGCCGAGGACAGGGGGCATTTCCCCAGCATTTT. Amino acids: CASSRGQGAFPQHF.

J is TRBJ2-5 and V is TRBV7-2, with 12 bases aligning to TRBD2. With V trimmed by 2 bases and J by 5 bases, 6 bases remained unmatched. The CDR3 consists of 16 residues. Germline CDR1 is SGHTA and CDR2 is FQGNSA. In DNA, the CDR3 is TGTGCCAGCAGCTTACCTAGACTAGCGGGGGCCGAGACCCAGTACTTC. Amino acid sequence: CASSLPRLAGAETQYF.

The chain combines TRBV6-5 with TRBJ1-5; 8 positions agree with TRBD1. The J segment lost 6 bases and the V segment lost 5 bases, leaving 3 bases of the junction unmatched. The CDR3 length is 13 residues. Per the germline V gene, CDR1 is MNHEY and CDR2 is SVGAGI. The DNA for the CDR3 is TGTGCCAGCAGTACAGGGGGAGCTCAGCCCCAGCATTTT. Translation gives CASSTGGAQPQHF.

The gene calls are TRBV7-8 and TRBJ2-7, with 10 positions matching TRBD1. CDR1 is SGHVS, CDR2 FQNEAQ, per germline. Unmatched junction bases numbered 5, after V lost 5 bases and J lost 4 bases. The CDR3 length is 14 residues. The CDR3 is CASSSQGQGYEQYF. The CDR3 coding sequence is TGTGCCAGCAGCAGCCAGGGACAGGGGTACGAGCAGTACTTC.

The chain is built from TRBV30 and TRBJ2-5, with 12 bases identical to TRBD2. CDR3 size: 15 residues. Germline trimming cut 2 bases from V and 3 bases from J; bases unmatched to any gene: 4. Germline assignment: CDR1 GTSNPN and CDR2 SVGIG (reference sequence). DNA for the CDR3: TGTGCCTGGAGTACACTAGCGGGGGGCAAAGAGACCCAGTACTTC. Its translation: CAWSTLAGGKETQYF.

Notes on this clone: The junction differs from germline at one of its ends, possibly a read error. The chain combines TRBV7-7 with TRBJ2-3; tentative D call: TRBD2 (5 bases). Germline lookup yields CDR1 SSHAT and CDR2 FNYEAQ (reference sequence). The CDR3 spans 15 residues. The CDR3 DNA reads TGTGCTAGCAGCTTAGATCCCGGGGGCACAGATACGCAGTATTTT. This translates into CASSLDPGGTDTQYF.

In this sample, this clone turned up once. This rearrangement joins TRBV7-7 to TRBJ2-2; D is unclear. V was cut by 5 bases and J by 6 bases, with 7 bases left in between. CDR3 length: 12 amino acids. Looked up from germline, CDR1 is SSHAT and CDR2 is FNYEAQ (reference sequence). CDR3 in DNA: TGTGCCAGCAGCCAGGTGGCCGGGGAGCTGTTTTTT. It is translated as CASSQVAGELFF. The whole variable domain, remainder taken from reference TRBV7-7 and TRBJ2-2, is GAGVSQSPRYKVTKRGQDVTLRCDPISSHATLYWYQQALGQGPEFLTYFNYEAQPDKSGLPSDRFSAERPEGSISTLTIQRTEQRDSAMYRCASSQVAGELFFGEGSRLTVL.

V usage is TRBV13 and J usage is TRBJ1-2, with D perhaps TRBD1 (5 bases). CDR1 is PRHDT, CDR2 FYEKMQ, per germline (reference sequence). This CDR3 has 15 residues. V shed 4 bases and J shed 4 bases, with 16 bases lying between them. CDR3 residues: CASSSRLTDRYGYTF. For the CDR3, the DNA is TGTGCCAGCAGCTCCCGGCTGACAGACCGCTATGGCTACACCTTC.

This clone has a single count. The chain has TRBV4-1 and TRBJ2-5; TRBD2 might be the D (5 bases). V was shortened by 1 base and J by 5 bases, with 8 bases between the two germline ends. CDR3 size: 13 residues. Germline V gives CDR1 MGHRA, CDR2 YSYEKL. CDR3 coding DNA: TGCGCCAGCAGCCAAGGCTGGACTGAGACCCAGTACTTC. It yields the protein CASSQGWTETQYF.

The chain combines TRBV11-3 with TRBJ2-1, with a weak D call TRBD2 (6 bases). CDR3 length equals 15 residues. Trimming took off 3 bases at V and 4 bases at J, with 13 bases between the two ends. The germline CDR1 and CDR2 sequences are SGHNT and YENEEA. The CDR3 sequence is CASSFGGPDYNEQFF. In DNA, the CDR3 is TGTGCCAGCAGCTTCGGGGGTCCGGATTACAATGAGCAGTTCTTC.

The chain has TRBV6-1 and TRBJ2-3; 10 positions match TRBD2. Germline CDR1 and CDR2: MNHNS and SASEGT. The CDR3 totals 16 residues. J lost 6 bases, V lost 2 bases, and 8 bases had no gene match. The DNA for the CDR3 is TGTGCCAGCAGTGAACGGACTAGCGGCCCTTGGGATACGCAGTATTTT. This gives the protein CASSERTSGPWDTQYF.

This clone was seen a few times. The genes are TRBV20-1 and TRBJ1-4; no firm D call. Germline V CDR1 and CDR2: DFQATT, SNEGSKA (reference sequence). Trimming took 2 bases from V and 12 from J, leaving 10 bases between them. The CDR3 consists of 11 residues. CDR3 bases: TGCAGTGCTAGACCGGTGGAGGAACTGTTTTTT. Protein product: CSARPVEELFF.

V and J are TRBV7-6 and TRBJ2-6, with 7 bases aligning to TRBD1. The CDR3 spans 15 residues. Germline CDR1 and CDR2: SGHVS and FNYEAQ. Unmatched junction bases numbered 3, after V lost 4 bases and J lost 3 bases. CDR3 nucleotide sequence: TGTGCCAGCAGCTCGACAGGGTTTGGGGCCAACGTCCTGACTTTC. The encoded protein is CASSSTGFGANVLTF.

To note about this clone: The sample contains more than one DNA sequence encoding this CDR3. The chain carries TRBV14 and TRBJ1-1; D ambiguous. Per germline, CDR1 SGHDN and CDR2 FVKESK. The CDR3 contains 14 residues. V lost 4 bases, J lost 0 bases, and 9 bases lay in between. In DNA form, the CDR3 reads TGTGCCAGCAGCCTGGCGGGAATGAACACTGAAGCTTTCTTT. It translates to CASSLAGMNTEAFF.

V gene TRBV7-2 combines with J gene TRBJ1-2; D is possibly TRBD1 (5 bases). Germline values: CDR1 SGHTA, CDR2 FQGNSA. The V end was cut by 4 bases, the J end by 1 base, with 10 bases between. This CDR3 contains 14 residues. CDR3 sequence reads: CASSWTYDNYGYTF. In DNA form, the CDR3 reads TGTGCCAGCAGCTGGACATACGATAACTATGGCTACACCTTC.